The sample holds a few counts of the clone carrying this T cell receptor (beta chain). What it binds is not known. The CDR3 extends over 16 amino acids. V dropped 5 bases and J dropped 11 bases, with 25 bases sitting between them. Per the germline V gene, CDR1 is SGHVS and CDR2 is FQNEAQ. This specimen comes from a study of response to subunit inactivated influenza vaccine. Study-wide results and caveats: Only a handful of new T cells, the authors suggested, are recruited with each seasonal influenza vaccination.

TCRdb used MiXCR to reprocess the RT-PCR reads, holding one entry per CDR3 protein. Among about 180,000 distinct CDR3 sequences, roughly 10% were seen once, and the ten largest hold roughly a third. V usage is TRBV7-8 and J usage is TRBJ2-1; tentatively, D is TRBD2 (5 bases). This sequence was found in a man in his fifties or sixties who received an inactivated influenza vaccine. Sample: CD8+ T cells sorted from PBMCs, taken less than 30 months after vaccination. The CDR3 nucleotides are TGTGCCAGCAGCCCTTTAGCGTTGAGTCGTAGTGCAAAGCAGTTCTTC. This encodes CASSPLALSRSAKQFF.